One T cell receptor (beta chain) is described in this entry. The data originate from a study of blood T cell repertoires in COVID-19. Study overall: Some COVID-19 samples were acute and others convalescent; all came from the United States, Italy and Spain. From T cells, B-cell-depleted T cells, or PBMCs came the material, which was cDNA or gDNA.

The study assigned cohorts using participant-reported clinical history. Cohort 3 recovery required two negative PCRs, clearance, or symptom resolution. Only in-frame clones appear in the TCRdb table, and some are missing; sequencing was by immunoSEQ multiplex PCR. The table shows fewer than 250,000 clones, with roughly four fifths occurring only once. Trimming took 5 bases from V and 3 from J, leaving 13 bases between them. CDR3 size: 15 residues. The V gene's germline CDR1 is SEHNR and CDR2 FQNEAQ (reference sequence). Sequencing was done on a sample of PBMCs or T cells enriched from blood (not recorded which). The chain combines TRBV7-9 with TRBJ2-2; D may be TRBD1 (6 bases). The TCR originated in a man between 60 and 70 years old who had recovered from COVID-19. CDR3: CASSTPNRDTGELFF. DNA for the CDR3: TGTGCCAGCAGCACGCCAAACAGGGACACCGGGGAGCTGTTTTTT.